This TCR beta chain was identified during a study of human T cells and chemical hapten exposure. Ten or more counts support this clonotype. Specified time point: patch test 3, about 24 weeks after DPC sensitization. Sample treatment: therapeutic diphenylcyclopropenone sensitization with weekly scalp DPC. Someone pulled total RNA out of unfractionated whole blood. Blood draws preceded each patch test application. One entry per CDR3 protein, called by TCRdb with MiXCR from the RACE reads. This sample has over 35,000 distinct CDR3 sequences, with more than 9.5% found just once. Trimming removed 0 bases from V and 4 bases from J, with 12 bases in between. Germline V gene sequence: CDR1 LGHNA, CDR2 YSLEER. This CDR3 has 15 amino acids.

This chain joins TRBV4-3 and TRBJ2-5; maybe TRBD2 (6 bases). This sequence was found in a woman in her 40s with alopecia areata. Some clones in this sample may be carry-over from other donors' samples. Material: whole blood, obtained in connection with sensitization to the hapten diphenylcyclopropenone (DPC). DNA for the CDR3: TGCGCCAGCAGCCAAGATTGGAGGGTAGGAGAGACCCAGTACTTC. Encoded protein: CASSQDWRVGETQYF.